The source of this T cell receptor (beta chain) is a study of blood T cell repertoires in COVID-19. Study in general: Whether acute or convalescent, the COVID-19 samples came from the United States, Italy and Spain. T cells, B-cell-depleted T cells, or PBMCs supplied cDNA or gDNA.

The germline CDR1 and CDR2 sequences are SGHVS and FQNEAQ. This CDR3 has 16 amino acids. Deletions cut 2 bases from V and 4 bases from J, with 14 bases between. Clones were sequenced by immunoSEQ multiplex PCR, and TCRdb holds only the in-frame ones, with some missing. Counted here are 200,000 to 250,000 clones, around 91% occurring once; the ten biggest clones make up 4.8%. The material sequenced was peripheral blood. The rearrangement uses TRBV7-8 and TRBJ1-4; D possibly corresponds to TRBD1 (6 bases). This receptor was taken from a woman in her thirties or forties with acute or convalescent COVID-19. The CDR3 region is CASSLTPTGGNEKLFF. CDR3 DNA: TGTGCCAGCAGCTTAACTCCGACAGGCGGTAATGAAAAACTGTTTTTT.